This T cell receptor beta chain was identified in a study of early T cells in non-severe SARS-CoV-2 infection. Germline V lookup: CDR1 ENHRY, CDR2 SYGVKD. The V end lost 5 bases, the J end lost 3 bases, and 10 bases lay between the germline ends. There are 13 residues in the CDR3. The TCR library protocol attached unique molecular identifiers to the individual cDNA molecules. TCRdb called the 5' RACE reads again in MiXCR, with one record for every CDR3 protein. Of just under 65,000 distinct CDR3 sequences in the sample, 8% to 9% were seen once. This clonotype was recorded a few times. The sequence was collected from an adult who was a healthcare worker with PCR-confirmed SARS-CoV-2 infection or an uninfected control (not recorded which). The J gene is TRBJ2-5, the V gene TRBV10-3; a weak D match, TRBD2 (6 bases). The specimen comprised whole blood, sampled at baseline. The CDR3 here is CAISRREEETQYF. The CDR3 DNA reads as TGTGCCATCAGTAGAAGGGAGGAAGAGACCCAGTACTTC.